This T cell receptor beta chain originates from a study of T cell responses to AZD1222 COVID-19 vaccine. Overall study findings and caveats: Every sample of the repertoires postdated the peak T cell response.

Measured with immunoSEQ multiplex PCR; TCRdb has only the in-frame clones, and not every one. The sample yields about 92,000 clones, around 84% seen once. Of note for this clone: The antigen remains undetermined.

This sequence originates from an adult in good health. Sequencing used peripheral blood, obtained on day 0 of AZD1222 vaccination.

As DNA, the CDR3 is TGTGCCAGCAGCCAAGTTGCGTCCGAGCAGTACTTC. It specifies CASSQVASEQYF. The chain links TRBV3-1 (or the pseudogene TRBV3-2) to TRBJ2-7, with D uncertain. The CDR3 runs to 12 residues. Germline V gene data show CDR1 as LGHDT and CDR2 as YNNKEL (reference sequence). Trimming stripped 1 base from V and 6 bases from J, with 7 bases between.